The rows below give T cell receptor beta chains drawn from one sample of a study of identical twins. TCRdb independently ran MiXCR on the 5' RACE reads; one entry per CDR3 protein. The sample consists of around 470,000 distinct CDR3 sequences, 14% of them appearing once. The sample was also linked to a second study, of yellow fever vaccine responses in identical twins.

Sequenced input: CD4+ T cells sorted from blood. The receptors were sampled from a young woman in good health. CDR3s include the opening cysteine and the closing phenylalanine or tryptophan. Fields, in order: D gene, V gene, clone size, CDR3 protein. The D gene is left open where the match is weak. Only part of the rows carry a size: once, few, many, or a class if the clone is expanded.

D gene: TRBD2
V gene: TRBV6-6
clone size: few
CDR3 protein: CATQRGGRETQYF

D gene: -
V gene: TRBV20-1
clone size: -
CDR3 protein: CSAHRLGGFSYEQYF

D gene: -
V gene: TRBV7-2
clone size: -
CDR3 protein: CASSTNYEQYF

D gene: -
V gene: TRBV7-2
clone size: -
CDR3 protein: CASSPDFSRGNEQFF

D gene: -
V gene: TRBV6-2/TRBV6-3
clone size: many
CDR3 protein: CASSYQSSYEQYF

D gene: TRBD1
V gene: TRBV10-3
clone size: -
CDR3 protein: CAITATGGNRKAFF

D gene: -
V gene: TRBV4-3
clone size: many
CDR3 protein: CASSQETGRSPLHF

D gene: -
V gene: TRBV20-1
clone size: few
CDR3 protein: CSARDFRGDNEQFF

D gene: -
V gene: TRBV29-1
clone size: -
CDR3 protein: CISNLCGELFF

D gene: -
V gene: TRBV6-6
clone size: few
CDR3 protein: CASSFDRKETQYF

D gene: -
V gene: TRBV29-1
clone size: -
CDR3 protein: CSVRTVNQPQHF

D gene: TRBD2
V gene: TRBV7-2
clone size: -
CDR3 protein: CASSAGTSGGRTYEQYF

D gene: TRBD2
V gene: TRBV7-2
clone size: -
CDR3 protein: CASSWGGDTQYF

D gene: TRBD2
V gene: TRBV7-2
clone size: many
CDR3 protein: CASSWMSGVSYNEQFF

D gene: TRBD1
V gene: TRBV18
clone size: -
CDR3 protein: CASSPLSQGRDTQYF

D gene: -
V gene: TRBV5-1
clone size: -
CDR3 protein: CASSNGQLVEQYF

D gene: TRBD2
V gene: TRBV20-1
clone size: -
CDR3 protein: CSARDPLAGGISSYNEQFF

D gene: TRBD2
V gene: TRBV6-2/TRBV6-3
clone size: -
CDR3 protein: CASSYALAGGSSYNEQFF

D gene: TRBD1
V gene: TRBV20-1
clone size: -
CDR3 protein: CSADRGLIISGANVLTF